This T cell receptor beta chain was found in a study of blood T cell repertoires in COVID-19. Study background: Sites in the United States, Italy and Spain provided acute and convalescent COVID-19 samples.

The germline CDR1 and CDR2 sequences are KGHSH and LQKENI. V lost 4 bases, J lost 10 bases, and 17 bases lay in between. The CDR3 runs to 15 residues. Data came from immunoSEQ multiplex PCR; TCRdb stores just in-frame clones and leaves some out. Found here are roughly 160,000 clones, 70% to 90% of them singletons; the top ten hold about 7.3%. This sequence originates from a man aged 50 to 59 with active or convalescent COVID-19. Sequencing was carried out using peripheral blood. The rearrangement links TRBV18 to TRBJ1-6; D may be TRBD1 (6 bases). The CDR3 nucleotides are TGTGCCAGCTCACGAGAGGGGATGGGGGCCTCACCCCTCCACTTT. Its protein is CASSREGMGASPLHF.